What follows describes a single T cell receptor beta chain. An end of the junction does not agree with germline; a read error may underlie this. The CDR3 is made up of 15 amino acids. CDR1 LNHDA and CDR2 SQIVND come from the germline V gene (reference sequence). This specimen comes from a study of cytomegalovirus exposure and HLA in healthy donors. PCR involved 60 Vbeta and 13 Jbeta primers. The protocol was immunoSEQ multiplex PCR, while the TCRdb copy is restricted to in-frame clones and leaves out a portion. The data show around 140,000 clones, under 85% seen once. The V gene is TRBV19, the J gene TRBJ2-6; D perhaps matches TRBD1 (5 bases). This clonotype originated in a male donor in good health and CMV-seropositive. Sequencing input: PBMCs. The CDR3 region has the DNA TGTGCCAGTAGTATGGCGAATCCTGGGGCCAACGGCCTGACTTTC. This translates into CASSMANPGANGLTF.